This T cell receptor (beta chain) was profiled in a study of blood T cell repertoires in COVID-19. There are 19 residues in the CDR3. Authors' processing steps: Reference gene primer amplification yielded estimated nucleated cell counts. The repertoire was sequenced with immunoSEQ multiplex PCR; TCRdb's copy has only in-frame clones and lacks some. V, J and clone size are those of that table, while D and trimming were read from the DNA. The sample holds fewer than 350,000 clones, approximately 88% seen once. Specimen: PBMCs or T cells enriched from blood (not recorded which). The sequence was obtained from a man between 60 and 75 years old who had recovered from COVID-19. V gene TRBV21-1 combines with J gene TRBJ2-7; the tabulated D call, TRBD2, remains unverified against the DNA. TRBV21-1 represents a pseudogene. CDR3 nucleotide sequence: TGTGCCAGCAGCAAGAGGGGTCGGGAGAGTCATTCTAGCTCCTACGAGCAGTACTTC. It translates to CASSKRGRESHSSSYEQYF.